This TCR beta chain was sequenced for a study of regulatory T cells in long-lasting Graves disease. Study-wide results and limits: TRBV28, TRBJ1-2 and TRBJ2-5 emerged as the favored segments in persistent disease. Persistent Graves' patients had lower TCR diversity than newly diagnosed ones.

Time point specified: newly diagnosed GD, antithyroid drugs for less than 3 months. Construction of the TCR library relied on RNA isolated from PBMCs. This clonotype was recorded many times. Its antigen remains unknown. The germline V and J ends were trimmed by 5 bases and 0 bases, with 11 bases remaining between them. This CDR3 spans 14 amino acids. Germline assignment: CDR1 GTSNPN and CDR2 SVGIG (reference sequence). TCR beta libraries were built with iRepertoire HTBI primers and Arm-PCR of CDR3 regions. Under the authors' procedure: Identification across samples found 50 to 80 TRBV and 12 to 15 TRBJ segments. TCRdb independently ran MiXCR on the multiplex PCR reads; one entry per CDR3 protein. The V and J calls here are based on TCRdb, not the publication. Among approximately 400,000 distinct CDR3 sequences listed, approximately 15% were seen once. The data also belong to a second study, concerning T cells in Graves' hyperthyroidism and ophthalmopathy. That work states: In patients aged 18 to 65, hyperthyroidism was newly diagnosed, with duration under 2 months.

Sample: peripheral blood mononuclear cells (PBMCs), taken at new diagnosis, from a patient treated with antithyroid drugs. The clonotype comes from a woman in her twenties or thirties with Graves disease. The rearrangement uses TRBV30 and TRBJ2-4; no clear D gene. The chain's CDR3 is CAWGPSLAKNIQYF. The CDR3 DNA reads TGTGCCTGGGGGCCCAGTTTAGCCAAAAACATTCAGTACTTC. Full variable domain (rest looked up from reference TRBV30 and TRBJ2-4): SQTIHQWPATLVQPVGSPLSLECTVEGTSNPNLYWYRQAAGRGLQLLFYSVGIGQISSEVPQNLSASRPQDRQFILSSKKLLLSDSGFYLCAWGPSLAKNIQYFGAGTRLSVL.